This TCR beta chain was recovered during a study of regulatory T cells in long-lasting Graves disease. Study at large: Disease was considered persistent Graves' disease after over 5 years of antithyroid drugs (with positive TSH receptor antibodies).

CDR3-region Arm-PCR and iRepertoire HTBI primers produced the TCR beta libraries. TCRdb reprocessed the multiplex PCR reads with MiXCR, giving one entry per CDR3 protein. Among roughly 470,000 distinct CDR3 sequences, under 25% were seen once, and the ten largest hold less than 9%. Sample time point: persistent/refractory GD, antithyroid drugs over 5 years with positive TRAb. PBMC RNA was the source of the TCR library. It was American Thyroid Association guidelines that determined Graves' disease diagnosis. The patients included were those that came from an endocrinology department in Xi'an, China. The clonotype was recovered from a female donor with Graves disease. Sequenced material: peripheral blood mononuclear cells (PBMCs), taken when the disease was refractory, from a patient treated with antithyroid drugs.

The CDR3 DNA reads TGTGCCAGCAGCCCAGGGGACAGAAGGAACACTGAAGCTTTCTTT. This encodes CASSPGDRRNTEAFF. The chain links TRBV7-9 to TRBJ1-1, with 7 nucleotides matching TRBD1. CDR3 length equals 15 residues. Germline CDR1 SEHNR, CDR2 FQNEAQ (reference sequence). V lost 5 bases and J lost 1; bases outside the gene matches: 7.